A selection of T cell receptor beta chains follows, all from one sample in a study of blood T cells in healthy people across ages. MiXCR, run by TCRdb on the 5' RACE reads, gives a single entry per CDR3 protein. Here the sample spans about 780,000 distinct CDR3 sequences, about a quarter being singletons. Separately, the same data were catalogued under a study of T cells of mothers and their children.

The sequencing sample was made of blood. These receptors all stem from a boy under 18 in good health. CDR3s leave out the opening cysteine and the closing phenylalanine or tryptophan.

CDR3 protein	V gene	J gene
ASSPGRGAYNEQF	TRBV19	TRBJ2-1
VPGRGFTDTQY	TRBV6-5	TRBJ2-3
SVEVPGQGHTEAF	TRBV29-1	TRBJ1-1
ASSTGTYNYGYT	TRBV6-1	TRBJ1-2
ASSLSTGGPDTQY	TRBV7-7	TRBJ2-3
ASSADPQGARGYT	TRBV9	TRBJ1-2
SVRLPGTSGSE	TRBV29-1	TRBJ2-4
ASSLTAGAVNEQF	TRBV7-3	TRBJ2-1
SVGWTGNQPQH	TRBV29-1	TRBJ1-5
ASSFSSVGEYTQY	TRBV27	TRBJ2-3
ATNGVSYGYT	TRBV6-6	TRBJ1-2
ASSEGQGASTGELF	TRBV5-4	TRBJ2-2
ASSQGDLYDEQF	TRBV3-1	TRBJ2-1
ATAGRPDVANTGELF	TRBV12-3/TRBV12-4	TRBJ2-2
ASSLDWTRGNEQF	TRBV7-2	TRBJ2-1
SVDPTSGRGQETQY	TRBV29-1	TRBJ2-5
ASGLATRGSSGANVLT	TRBV7-9	TRBJ2-6